This T cell receptor (beta chain) was found in a study of blood T cell repertoires in COVID-19. The CDR3 sequence is 12 residues long. In germline, CDR1 is LNHDA, CDR2 SQIVND (reference sequence). The ends were cut back, 3 bases at V and 7 bases at J, with 10 bases in the middle. Produced via immunoSEQ multiplex PCR; TCRdb's table is partial and in-frame only. Of about 110,000 clones in the sample, approximately 80% were seen once. Sequencing was done on a sample of peripheral blood. The V gene is TRBV19, the J gene TRBJ2-7; no firm D call. The clonotype comes from a woman aged 70 to 79 with acute or convalescent COVID-19. The CDR3 here is CASSIEEREQYF. The CDR3 DNA sequence: TGTGCCAGTAGTATCGAGGAACGGGAGCAGTACTTC.